A selection of T cell receptor beta chains follows, all from one sample in a study of identical twins. TCRdb passed the 5' RACE reads through MiXCR, listing each CDR3 protein once. The sample consists of 240,000 or so distinct CDR3 sequences, over 9.5% of them appearing once. The sample taken for sequencing was memory T cells sorted from blood. These TCRs come from a man in his forties or fifties in good health. CDR3s include the opening cysteine and the closing phenylalanine or tryptophan. Each record gives: clone size, D gene, J gene, V gene, CDR3 DNA, CDR3 protein. The D gene is left open where the match is weak. Not every row has a clone size; where given, it reads once, few, many or a size class.

>many|TRBD1|TRBJ1-3|TRBV7-6
TGTGCCAGCAGCTTGAGCGCAGGGGGCTCTGGAAACACCATATATTTT
CASSLSAGGSGNTIYF
>few|TRBD2|TRBJ2-1|TRBV6-1
TGTGCCAGCAGTGAAGGGGTAGCGGGAGGTGGTGAGCAGTTCTTC
CASSEGVAGGGEQFF
>.|TRBD2|TRBJ2-5|TRBV6-2/TRBV6-3
TGTGCCAGCAGTTACCCAAAACGTTCTAGCGGAACGTACCAAGAGACCCAGTACTTC
CASSYPKRSSGTYQETQYF
>many|TRBD1|TRBJ2-1|TRBV7-2
TGTGCCAGCAGCTCCGGGACAGGGTCGAATGAGCAGTTCTTC
CASSSGTGSNEQFF
>few|TRBD2|TRBJ2-3|TRBV7-8
TGTGCCAGCAGCTTACTAGCGGGGAGGAACACAGATACGCAGTATTTT
CASSLLAGRNTDTQYF
>few|.|TRBJ2-3|TRBV5-5
TGTGCCAGCAGCTTCCGGGACACATACACAGATACGCAGTATTTT
CASSFRDTYTDTQYF
>few|TRBD2|TRBJ2-7|TRBV3-1
TGTGCCAGCAGCTTCCATAGCGGGAGTGTCGCCGAGCAGTACTTC
CASSFHSGSVAEQYF
>.|TRBD1|TRBJ2-5|TRBV12-3/TRBV12-4
TGTGCCAGCAGTCTACACACGGGACAGGGATCCGGGACCCAGTACTTC
CASSLHTGQGSGTQYF
>many|.|TRBJ1-5|TRBV3-1
TGTGCCAGCAGCCGAGAAACAGGCAATCAGCCCCAGCATTTT
CASSRETGNQPQHF
>many|.|TRBJ2-4|TRBV14
TGTGCCAGCAGCCAAGGATCTCGGGGGGCCAAAAACATTCAGTACTTC
CASSQGSRGAKNIQYF
>many|TRBD1|TRBJ1-1|TRBV6-5
TGTGCCAGCAGTTACTCGGGACAGGGAACTGAAGCTTTCTTT
CASSYSGQGTEAFF
>many|TRBD2|TRBJ2-1|TRBV29-1
TGCAGCGTTGAGGCGGGACTAGCGGGAGGTGAGCAGTTCTTC
CSVEAGLAGGEQFF
>.|.|TRBJ1-4|TRBV5-1
TGCGCCAGCAGCCGGGACCCGATGGGTAATGAAAAACTGTTTTTT
CASSRDPMGNEKLFF
>few|TRBD2|TRBJ2-7|TRBV7-8
TGTGCCAGCAGCAACCCCGGGACGGGGGGGTACGAGCAGTACTTC
CASSNPGTGGYEQYF
>many|.|TRBJ2-6|TRBV20-1
TGCAGTGGACTACATGTTTCTGGGGCCAACGTCCTGACTTTC
CSGLHVSGANVLTF
>many|.|TRBJ2-3|TRBV18
TGTGCCAGCTCACCACCGGGCCCCAGTACGCAGTATTTT
CASSPPGPSTQYF
>.|.|TRBJ2-7|TRBV6-1
TGTGCCAGCAGGGAAGGGCTAGGATATTACGAGCAGTACTTC
CASREGLGYYEQYF
>many|TRBD2|TRBJ2-7|TRBV20-1
TGCAGTGCTGTAGCGGGCCCGCCCTACGAGCAGTACTTC
CSAVAGPPYEQYF
>few|.|TRBJ2-1|TRBV3-1
TGTGCCAGCAGCCATGAACCGGACGTATACAATGAGCAGTTCTTC
CASSHEPDVYNEQFF
>many|TRBD1|TRBJ2-1|TRBV20-1
TGCAGTGCTAGAGACCTAAAACAGGGGATCGGCTACAATGAGCAGTTCTTC
CSARDLKQGIGYNEQFF
>many|.|TRBJ2-1|TRBV4-3
TGCGCCAGCAGCCAAGATGTGGATAGGGGACTCAATGAGCAGTTCTTC
CASSQDVDRGLNEQFF
>many|.|TRBJ2-2|TRBV7-7
TGTGCCAGCAGCTTGGCAGGGCCCAGCACCGGGGAGCTGTTTTTT
CASSLAGPSTGELFF
>many|.|TRBJ2-4|TRBV5-6
TGTGCCAGCAGCTTGGCCGTTTCCAAAAACATTCAGTACTTC
CASSLAVSKNIQYF
>few|TRBD1|TRBJ2-3|TRBV20-1
TGCAGTGCTAGAGGTCGCAGGGGGCGCGAAGATACGCAGTATTTT
CSARGRRGREDTQYF
>few|.|TRBJ1-4|TRBV20-1
TGCAGTGCCGGCGGGGGTGCTAATGAAAAACTGTTTTTT
CSAGGGANEKLFF
>.|.|TRBJ1-5|TRBV5-5
TGTGCCAGCAGCTTGTTTGGGGGGCCTGGCAATCAGCCCCAGCATTTT
CASSLFGGPGNQPQHF
>many|.|TRBJ2-1|TRBV20-1
TGCAGTGCTAGAGATAGTCGGGATTCGAGGGGGGAGCAGTTCTTC
CSARDSRDSRGEQFF
>many|.|TRBJ2-7|TRBV4-3
TGCGCCAGCAGCCAAGACGGGACTCATGTCTCCTACGAGCAGTACTTC
CASSQDGTHVSYEQYF
>.|.|TRBJ2-7|TRBV27
TGTGCCAGCAGCCCAAACAGGAGACCCTACGAGCAGTACTTC
CASSPNRRPYEQYF
>.|TRBD1|TRBJ1-2|TRBV13
TGTGCCAGCAGCGTGGACAGGGGGCTGGGTGGCTACACCTTC
CASSVDRGLGGYTF
>few|.|TRBJ1-2|TRBV6-2/TRBV6-3
TGTGCCAGCAGTCCACCGGGACGGAGATTCTATGGCTACACCTTC
CASSPPGRRFYGYTF
>many|TRBD1|TRBJ1-5|TRBV28
TGTGCCAGCAGTCTCCTAGGACAGGCGGGGCAGCCCCAGCATTTT
CASSLLGQAGQPQHF
>many|.|TRBJ1-4|TRBV6-2/TRBV6-3
TGTGCCAGCAGTTCCCCCAGCACGAATTCCACTAATGAAAAACTGTTTTTT
CASSSPSTNSTNEKLFF